What follows describes a single T cell receptor (beta chain). V was cut by 3 bases and J by 1 base, with 10 bases left in between. The CDR3 contains 15 residues. Germline CDR1 LNHDA, CDR2 SQIVND (reference sequence). This entry is derived from a study of T cell changes during pregnancy in multiple sclerosis. Profiled with immunoSEQ multiplex PCR; TCRdb holds only in-frame clones, not every one. The sample yields approximately 65,000 clones, 90% to 95% seen once. The gene calls are TRBV19 and TRBJ2-1; D call uncertain. The receptor comes from a female donor with multiple sclerosis, enrolled in a pregnancy study. Sequencing used CD4+ T cells from peripheral blood mononuclear cells, obtained in the first trimester of pregnancy. Here the CDR3 reads CASSIDSTSYNEQFF. In nucleotides, the CDR3 is TGTGCCAGTAGTATCGATTCGACTTCCTACAATGAGCAGTTCTTC. Complete variable domain (other parts from reference TRBV19 and TRBJ2-1): DGGITQSPKYLFRKEGQNVTLSCEQNLNHDAMYWYRQDPGQGLRLIYYSQIVNDFQKGDIAEGYSVSREKKESFPLTVTSAQKNPTAFYLCASSIDSTSYNEQFFGPGTRLTVL.